A single sample is the source of the 21 T cell receptor beta chains below, sequenced in a study of T cell repertoires in cytomegalovirus infection (dated by TCRdb to between 2018 and 2021). The data were produced on an Illumina HiSeq 1500. The public reads were quality trimmed at Q25 with fastp and then assembled into clones with MiXCR by TCRdb, keeping productive beta chains. Every CDR3 protein is listed once, alongside the most common genes and DNA of its rows. Here the sample has roughly 500,000 distinct CDR3 sequences; approximately 17% occur a single time. The ten largest account for roughly 25% of the sample. The sequencing input was CD8+ T cells from PBMCs. All receptors derive from a human donor in good health (CMV status not recorded). Some clones in this sample may be carry-over from other donors' samples.

This clonotype was detected ten times or more. The genes are TRBV27 and TRBJ2-1; no firm D call. The germline V gene has CDR1 MNHEY and CDR2 SMNVEV (reference sequence). The CDR3 extends over 15 amino acids. The V end lost 6 bases, the J end lost 0 bases, and 12 bases lay between the germline ends. CDR3 loop: CASSVGLSSYNEQFF. CDR3 DNA sequence: TGTGCCAGCAGCGTCGGGCTAAGCTCCTACAATGAGCAGTTCTTC.

This clonotype was recorded a few times. V is TRBV20-1 and J is TRBJ2-1; D is possibly TRBD1 or TRBD2 (8 bases each). V lost 6 bases, J lost 0 bases, and 27 bases lay in between. This CDR3 is 19 amino acids long. Germline V CDR1 and CDR2: DFQATT, SNEGSKA (reference sequence). The CDR3 nucleotides are TGCAGTGCGGAGGACCGGACAGGGAACGGGAGGGGCTCCTACAATGAGCAGTTCTTC. Translation gives CSAEDRTGNGRGSYNEQFF.

This clonotype was recorded many times. The chain links TRBV7-9 to TRBJ2-6; unclear D gene. The CDR3 length is 16 residues. The V and J ends lost 2 bases and 0 bases respectively, with 8 bases between them. Germline V CDR1 and CDR2: SEHNR, FQNEAQ (reference sequence). This CDR3 is CASSLKSNSGANVLTF. Written as DNA, the CDR3 is TGTGCCAGCAGCTTAAAAAGTAACTCTGGGGCCAACGTCCTGACTTTC.

This clonotype has just a few counts. The V and J genes are TRBV20-1 and TRBJ1-1; TRBD1 might be the D (5 bases). From germline, CDR1 is DFQATT and CDR2 SNEGSKA (reference sequence). The CDR3 has 14 residues. Between the trimmed V and J ends, which lost 2 bases and 1 base, there was a span of 11 bases. CDR3 loop: CSARSGQPNTEAFF. The CDR3 DNA reads as TGCAGTGCTAGATCCGGACAACCGAACACTGAAGCTTTCTTT.

This clonotype came up many times. This rearrangement joins TRBV6-5 to TRBJ2-1; TRBD1 matches 11 bases. The CDR3 runs 16 residues. V shed 5 bases, J shed 8 bases, and the junction held 11 bases outside the gene matches. In germline, CDR1 is MNHEY, CDR2 SVGAGI. The CDR3 sequence is CASSPPGTGGLDEQFF. CDR3 bases: TGTGCCAGCAGTCCGCCGGGGACAGGGGGTCTGGATGAGCAGTTCTTC.

This clonotype was detected only a few times. V and J are TRBV20-1 and TRBJ2-7; D is unresolved. This CDR3 is built from 15 residues. Germline lookup yields CDR1 DFQATT and CDR2 SNEGSKA (reference sequence). V was shortened by 3 bases and J by 1 base, with 16 bases between the two germline ends. The CDR3 region is CSASSQRSGSYEQYF. As DNA, the CDR3 is TGCAGTGCTAGCAGTCAAAGGAGTGGGTCCTACGAGCAGTACTTC.

This clonotype has more than one count but fewer than ten. The chain recombines TRBV27 with TRBJ2-1, with 10 nucleotides matching TRBD2. Trimming removed 5 bases from V and 0 bases from J; junction bases left unmatched: 16. This CDR3 has 20 residues. Germline CDR1 and CDR2: MNHEY and SMNVEV (reference sequence). This CDR3 reads CASSPIRGLASRSSYNEQFF. The CDR3, as DNA: TGTGCCAGCAGTCCGATCAGGGGACTAGCGTCTCGGAGCTCCTACAATGAGCAGTTCTTC.

This clonotype came up many times. The J gene is TRBJ2-3, the V gene TRBV7-9, with D possibly being TRBD1 or TRBD2 (6 bases each). CDR1 and CDR2 (germline): SEHNR, FQNEAQ (reference sequence). The ends were cut back, 7 bases at V and 3 bases at J, with 23 bases in the middle. CDR3 length: 17 amino acids. The CDR3 DNA reads as TGTGCCAGCACCGGAGGTGGTTGGGGGGCCGGTACAGATACGCAGTATTTT. It specifies CASTGGGWGAGTDTQYF.

This clonotype was counted many times. The chain couples TRBV11-2 to TRBJ2-1, with 10 bases that match TRBD1. J lost 9 bases, V lost 0 bases, and 2 bases had no gene match. Germline V gene data show CDR1 as SGHAT and CDR2 as FQNNGV. This CDR3 spans 14 amino acids. CDR3 DNA: TGTGCCAGCAGCTTAGAGGGGACAGGGGTTGAGCAGTTCTTC. Translated, it gives CASSLEGTGVEQFF.

The rearrangement uses TRBV10-3 and TRBJ1-4; D remains unclear. V lost 0 bases and J lost 8, with 7 bases in between. From germline, CDR1 is ENHRY and CDR2 SYGVKD. The CDR3 sequence is 13 residues long. The CDR3 sequence is CAISESGREKLFF. Here the CDR3 DNA reads TGTGCCATCAGTGAGTCTGGTCGGGAAAAACTGTTTTTT.

This clonotype has a count of ten or more. The rearrangement joins TRBV11-1 to TRBJ1-2; the D gene is possibly TRBD1 (6 bases). The CDR3 is made up of 18 amino acids. Germline CDR1 and CDR2: SGHAT and FQDESV (reference sequence). V dropped 0 bases and J dropped 0 bases, with 17 bases sitting between them. CDR3 nucleotides: TGTGCCAGCAGCTTAGCGGGGAGCCAAGGACAGACTAACTATGGCTACACCTTC. This encodes CASSLAGSQGQTNYGYTF.

The chain employs TRBV25-1 and TRBJ2-3; D call uncertain. Germline loops: CDR1 MGHDK, CDR2 SYGVNS. The CDR3 runs to 10 residues. Trimming left V 4 bases short and J 14 bases short, with 10 bases between. The DNA for the CDR3 is TGTGCCAGCAGTGGAGAGGCTGTGTATTTT. It encodes CASSGEAVYF.

The rearrangement joins TRBV6-5 to TRBJ1-5; D call uncertain. There are 14 residues in the CDR3. Germline V CDR1 and CDR2: MNHEY, SVGAGI. V lost 0 bases and J lost 0, with 3 bases in between. The DNA for the CDR3 is TGTGCCAGCAGTTACTCAAATAGCAATCAGCCCCAGCATTTT. Its protein is CASSYSNSNQPQHF.

Concerning this clonotype: Just one base apart from a much larger clone, this may be a read error. Likely a read error: the CDR3 ends without its conserved phenylalanine or tryptophan. The chain is built from TRBV7-4 and TRBJ1-1; 8 bases align to TRBD1. With V trimmed by 8 bases and J by 11 bases, 13 bases remained unmatched. This CDR3 contains 13 residues. In germline, CDR1 is SGHVT, CDR2 SQSDAQ. CDR3 protein: CASRLGTGGWAFY. In DNA form, the CDR3 reads TGTGCCAGCCGCCTAGGGACAGGTGGTTGGGCTTTCTAT.

The genes are TRBV4-1 and TRBJ2-3; TRBD2 matches at 8 bases. CDR1 MGHRA and CDR2 YSYEKL come from the germline V gene. This CDR3 has 16 amino acids. Germline trimming cut 7 bases from V and 4 bases from J; bases unmatched to any gene: 13. The CDR3 reads CASIVKCSGIADTQYF. In DNA form, the CDR3 reads TGCGCCAGCATCGTCAAGTGTAGCGGGATCGCAGATACGCAGTATTTT.

The rearrangement uses TRBV5-1 and TRBJ2-3, with 15 nucleotides matching TRBD2. CDR3 length: 19 amino acids. With V trimmed by 4 bases and J by 2 bases, 11 bases remained unmatched. CDR1 is SGHRS, CDR2 YFSETQ, per germline. CDR3 bases: TGCGCCAGCAGCCCGGGGACTAGCGGGGGGACTATCTCCACAGATACGCAGTATTTT. Its protein is CASSPGTSGGTISTDTQYF.

This clonotype came up many times. V is TRBV7-6 and J is TRBJ2-1, with D maybe TRBD2 (6 bases). Trimming shortened V by 4 bases and J by 3 bases, and 16 bases separated the two germline ends. The CDR3 covers 16 residues. The germline gives CDR1 SGHVS, CDR2 FNYEAQ. DNA for the CDR3: TGTGCCAGCAGCTCGAGAGCGGGTGGCGGCTACAATGAGCAGTTCTTC. It specifies CASSSRAGGGYNEQFF.

This clonotype was observed a few times. V is TRBV2 and J is TRBJ1-2, with 8 bases fitting TRBD1. CDR3 length: 12 residues. The germline V gene has CDR1 SNHLY and CDR2 FYNNEI. V gave up 10 bases and J gave up 8 bases; unmatched junction bases: 9. CDR3 in DNA: TGTGCCACCTTGGACAGGGTAGGGGGCTACACCTTC. This gives the protein CATLDRVGGYTF. The whole variable domain, filled in from reference TRBV2 and TRBJ1-2, reads EPEVTQTPSHQVTQMGQEVILRCVPISNHLYFYWYRQILGQKVEFLVSFYNNEISEKSEIFDDQFSVERPDGSNFTLKIRSTKLEDSAMYFCATLDRVGGYTFGSGTRLTVV.

This clonotype turned up a few times. The chain couples TRBV29-1 to TRBJ2-1; TRBD2 matches 7 bases. V shed 2 bases and J 7 bases; nucleotides not matched to a gene: 11. Germline CDR1 and CDR2: SQVTM and ANQGSEA. The CDR3 is 15 residues long. CDR3 region: CSVEPGLSLGNEQFF. The CDR3, as DNA: TGCAGCGTTGAACCGGGACTAAGCTTGGGGAATGAGCAGTTCTTC.

This clonotype was counted a few times. The DNA of the CDR3 is TGTGCCAGCAAGGACGGGTCACTAGCGGATACGCAGTATTTT. Translated: CASKDGSLADTQYF. The V gene is TRBV7-3, the J gene TRBJ2-3; 7 nucleotides match TRBD2. The germline V gene has CDR1 SGHTA and CDR2 FQGTGA. Trimming removed 7 bases from V and 6 bases from J; junction bases left unmatched: 10. This CDR3 contains 14 residues.

There are many counts of this clonotype. V and J are TRBV7-9 and TRBJ2-2; 7 nucleotides match TRBD1. The trim removed 5 bases at V and 4 bases at J, leaving 4 bases unmatched. CDR1 and CDR2 from the germline V gene are SEHNR and FQNEAQ (reference sequence). The CDR3 runs 14 residues. The CDR3 sequence: CASSPRTGTGELFF. CDR3 DNA: TGTGCCAGCAGCCCACGGACAGGCACCGGGGAGCTGTTTTTT.